This T cell receptor beta chain was sequenced during a study of CD8 T cells in ankylosing spondylitis. The study's findings and limits: In synovial fluid and blood from reactive arthritis, some motif variants were previously reported. Characteristic of ankylosing spondylitis blood, it appeared, was a TCR beta motif comprising eight highly homologous variants. Matched synovial fluid from ankylosing spondylitis patients was reported to be enriched for disease-linked clones.

Quantitative barcoded 5'-RACE was used to prepare TCR beta libraries. TCRdb re-called the 5' RACE reads through MiXCR, storing one row per CDR3 protein. The data contain a few hundred thousand distinct CDR3 sequences, more than 20% of them singletons. The CDR3 covers 14 residues. Germline V gene data show CDR1 as SGHNT and CDR2 as YYREEE (reference sequence). J gave up 6 bases and V 2 bases, and 5 bases lay outside the gene matches. Regarding this clonotype: Its matching antigen is unknown.

Specimen: blood, either unsorted or a sorted T cell fraction (not recorded which). The TCR sequence derives from a male donor with ankylosing spondylitis or in good health (not recorded which). This sequence joins TRBV5-4 and TRBJ2-3; 8 bases are a match to TRBD2. CDR3 sequence (DNA): TGTGCCAGCAGCTTTTCCGTAGCGGGGGATACGCAGTATTTT. Translating gives CASSFSVAGDTQYF.